This T cell receptor (beta chain) appears in the sequencing data of a study of shared clonotypes between healthy human individuals. Study in general: Donor composition was a couple of women and a few men, aged 18 to 49.

In regard to this clone: Its antigen is unidentified.

Broader study findings: Shared across a few donors were 4% to 6% of the naive CD4 clonotypes.

Sorted subsets were amplified in replicate PCRs using 150 to 250 ng DNA, 30,000 to 35,000 T cell genomes. The assay was immunoSEQ multiplex PCR, and TCRdb's table has in-frame clones only and misses some. The table includes about 1,500,000 clones, over 95% detected once. This sequence originates from a young man in good health. The sample consisted of naive CD4+ T cells sorted from blood. Subset noted: CD45RA+ positively selected.

The CDR3 DNA follows: TGTGCCAGCAGTCGGACTAGCGGGAGAACGAGCTCCTACAATGAGCAGTTCTTC. Its protein product is CASSRTSGRTSSYNEQFF. The chain recombines TRBV2 with TRBJ2-1; 13 bases fit TRBD2. Germline V gives CDR1 SNHLY, CDR2 FYNNEI. The CDR3 is 18 amino acids. Trimming took 5 bases from V and 0 from J; bases not matched to a gene: 7.